This TCR beta chain originates from a study of blood T cell repertoires in COVID-19. The data were produced by immunoSEQ multiplex PCR, yet TCRdb's version contains in-frame clones alone and is incomplete. The table has roughly 220,000 clones, 86% seen once. Sequenced: PBMCs or T cells enriched from blood (not recorded which). This clonotype was obtained from a woman in her forties with acute COVID-19.

DNA of the CDR3: TGTGCCATCAGTGAGTTATCAGGGAACGGCTACACCTTC. Translating gives CAISELSGNGYTF. The rearrangement links TRBV10-3 to TRBJ1-2; D is possibly TRBD1 (5 bases). From germline, CDR1 is ENHRY and CDR2 SYGVKD. Trimming took off 1 base at V and 8 bases at J, with 11 bases between the two ends. The CDR3 has 13 amino acids.